The TCR beta chain described here comes from a study of T cells in Graves' hyperthyroidism and ophthalmopathy. Study details: Peripheral blood sampling occurred at initial diagnosis, before any treatment.

Amplified TCR beta CDR3 regions came from RNA transcripts. In the first-round RT-PCR of the TCR CDR3, the HTBI primer set was used. Via MiXCR, TCRdb re-called the multiplex PCR reads, giving one row per CDR3 protein. This sample yields over 500,000 distinct CDR3 sequences, of which 13% to 15% are seen a single time; approximately 15% belongs to the top ten. This clonotype was counted at least ten times. Its antigen is currently unknown. General observations from the study: Progression to ophthalmopathy was predicted a median of roughly 6.5 months early.

Diagnosis of hyperthyroidism was new in patients aged 18 to 65, and its duration was under 2 months. Diagnosing involved the use of clinical symptoms, serum thyroxine and TRAb, thyroid ultrasound and orbital computed tomography. Germline V gene data show CDR1 as GTSNPN and CDR2 as SVGIG (reference sequence). The CDR3 length is 13 residues. The ends were cut back, 3 bases at V and 2 bases at J, with 10 bases in the middle. The chain carries TRBV30 and TRBJ1-1; unclear D gene. Sequencing used blood. This clonotype was sampled from a woman in her forties with Graves' hyperthyroidism. CDR3 nucleotide sequence: TGTGCCTGGAGCGTCCAGAGAAACACTGAAGCTTTCTTT. Encoded protein: CAWSVQRNTEAFF.